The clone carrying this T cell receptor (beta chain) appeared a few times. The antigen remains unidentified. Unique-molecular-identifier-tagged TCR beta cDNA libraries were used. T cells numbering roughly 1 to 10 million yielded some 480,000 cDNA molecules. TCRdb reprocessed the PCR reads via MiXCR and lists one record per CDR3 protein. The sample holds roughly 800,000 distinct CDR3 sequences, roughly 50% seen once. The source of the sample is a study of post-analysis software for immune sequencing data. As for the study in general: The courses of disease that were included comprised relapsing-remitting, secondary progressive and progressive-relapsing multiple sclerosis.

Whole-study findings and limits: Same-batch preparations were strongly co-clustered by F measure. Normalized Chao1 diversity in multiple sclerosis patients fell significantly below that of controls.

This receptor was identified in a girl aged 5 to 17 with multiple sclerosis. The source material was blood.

CDR3 coding DNA: TGTGCCAGCAGCCCCACCGGACGGAACACTGAAGCTTTCTTT. Its translation is CASSPTGRNTEAFF. The chain carries TRBV3-1 and TRBJ1-1, with D hard to call. There are 14 residues in the CDR3. The germline gives CDR1 LGHDT, CDR2 YNNKEL (reference sequence). Trimming cost V 4 bases and J 1 base, with 10 bases left between them.